These 6 T cell receptor delta chains were sequenced from one sample in a study of gamma-delta T cells after stem cell transplantation. TCRdb applied CATT to the RT-PCR reads for clone calling. The sample has some 600 delta-chain clones, over 8% seen once. The specimen was gamma-delta T cells. Receptor source: a human donor. It is not recorded whose cells these are; they may come from a transplant donor.

There are a few counts of this clone. TCRdb's protein for this DNA is that of a much larger clone and differs from the translation at residue 13, likely a read error; the protein shown is the DNA translation. This chain connects TRDV2 to TRDJ1; no clear D. In germline, CDR1 is GEAIGNYY, CDR2 EKD. The CDR3 runs 15 residues. The CDR3 DNA sequence: TGTGCCTGTGACTCCCTAGTAGGGAGTACCGATAAACCCATCTTT. Residues: CACDSLVGSTDKPIF.

Worth noting for this clone: A far larger clone is a single base away, which makes a read error likely. The CDR3 DNA follows: TGTGCTCTTGGAATTAGGGGGTTCATTGCCTGGGGGAACGGCCATAAACTCATCTTT. Translating it yields CALGIRGFIAWGNGHKLIF. This chain joins TRDV1 and TRDJ1; TRDD3 agrees at 8 bases. Trimming took 6 bases from V and 6 from J; bases not matched to a gene: 24. This CDR3 has 19 amino acids. Germline V gives CDR1 TSWWSYY, CDR2 QGS.

In its sample, this clone was seen a few times. TCRdb's entry gives the protein of a much larger clone, which mismatches this DNA's translation at residue 14, likely from a read error; the protein reported here is translated from the DNA. The sample has other DNA sequences that encode this CDR3 too. The rearrangement joins TRDV2 to TRDJ1; D possibly corresponds to TRDD3 (5 bases). Germline CDR1 reads GEAIGNYY; CDR2 reads EKD. The CDR3 has 18 amino acids. For the CDR3, the DNA is TGTGCCTGCGAGCCTATGACCAATACAGGGATCAGCACCGGTAAACTCATCTTT. Translation: CACEPMTNTGISTGKLIF.

The sample holds a few counts of this clone. There is a difference at residue 4 between the TCRdb protein and the DNA translation, so the protein given here was translated from the DNA. V gene TRDV2 combines with J gene TRDJ3; D gene uncertain. CDR3 length: 16 residues. The germline V gene encodes CDR1 GEAIGNYY and CDR2 EKD. The CDR3 region has the DNA TGTGCCTGTGGCACCGCGGCCCGCGGGGCCACCCGACAGATGTTTTTC. It is translated as CACGTAARGATRQMFF.

This clone was seen more than once but under ten times. Since a much larger clone is just one base distant, this may be a read error. The gene calls are TRDV2 and TRDJ1; 9 nucleotides align to TRDD3. The CDR3 sequence is 19 residues long. Germline lookup yields CDR1 GEAIGNYY and CDR2 EKD. The CDR3 region is CACDTVLGDRRSYTDKLTF. The CDR3, as DNA: TGTGCCTGTGACACGGTATTGGGGGATAGGAGATCTTACACCGATAAACTCACCTTT.

This clone is large in the sample. The chain links TRDV2 to TRDJ1, with 8 bases identical to TRDD3. Germline V lookup: CDR1 GEAIGNYY, CDR2 EKD. The CDR3 totals 19 residues. V lost 1 base and J lost 0; bases outside the gene matches: 15. Here the CDR3 reads CACDTLQLLGGSYTDKLIF. The CDR3, as DNA: TGTGCCTGTGACACTCTACAACTACTGGGGGGCTCGTACACCGATAAACTCATCTTT.